This T cell receptor beta chain emerged from a study of tumor and adjacent non-tumor tissue in lung cancer (dated by TCRdb to the late 2010s). In terms of the full investigation: Patients with adenocarcinoma (about 12), squamous cell carcinoma (2) and small cell lung cancer (1) were included in the cohort. Ages among the roughly 15 patients ranged from roughly 31 to 76 years, there were 10 men and 5 women, and disease was at TNM stage I to III. TCRbeta CDR3 sequencing was performed on 25 to 30 paired specimens, with one tumor sample and one normal lung sample collected per patient. In total, sequencing yielded 95 million to 150 million productive TCRbeta reads, which works out to an average of approximately 4 million reads per sample. Using bulk TCRbeta repertoires from over twelve lung cancer patients, the study set lung tumor tissue side by side with matched distant non-tumor lung tissue.

RNA was isolated from bulk, unsorted tissue, and RNA quality was assessed with a NanoDrop ND-1000 and an Agilent 2100. All donors had newly diagnosed lung cancer, had not received prior chemotherapy, and were admitted for thoracic surgery in China between August and November 2014. Anyone who had undergone radiotherapy or chemotherapy before, or who had another cancer at the same time, was left out of the study. Surgical tissue pieces of roughly 1-2 cm3 were preserved in RNAlater solution and stored at -80 °C until use. Beyond this particular receptor, the publication reports: TCR diversity (inverse Simpson) was significantly higher in tumor than in normal lung tissue (about 400 vs 180, P = 0.0075, Mann-Whitney U test). The methods do not name the sequencing platform or mention unique molecular identifiers. Younger patients had significantly higher TCR diversity, and higher tumor TCR diversity was associated with shorter overall and disease-free survival. Peripheral blood was not sequenced, so blood TCRbeta repertoires in these lung cancer patients were not examined. Only roughly 16 patients were included in the cohort, and the need for larger samples and more detailed clinical data was noted by the authors. The top 100 clones accounted for a significantly larger cumulative portion of the repertoire in normal lung than in tumor tissue.

Libraries were made using multiplex PCR. The reads were generated on an Illumina HiSeq 2500. TCRbeta libraries were constructed through three rounds of nested PCR with primers (Table S4) according to protocols adapted from ARM-PCR. Before sequencing, PCR products in the 200-500 bp range were cut out of the gel and cleaned up using the QIAquick gel extraction kit. As for how the authors treated the data: Reads were cleaned with Trimmomatic, merged with FLASH into complete CDR3 sequences, and assigned to V(D)J germline segments with MiTCR. VDJtools was used to compute clonal diversity as the inverse Simpson's index. In-frame sequences without a premature stop codon were defined as productive reads. The public sequencing data were trimmed at Q25 with fastp and processed into clonotypes with MiXCR by TCRdb, which kept only in-frame beta chains. For every CDR3 protein sequence, its rows merge into one entry that carries the most common genes and DNA. The V and J calls and clone size are TCRdb's, not the authors'. This sample lists 75,000 to 100,000 distinct CDR3 sequences; around 71% were detected once. Around 20% of the sample belongs to the ten largest clones.

The CDR3 holds 13 amino acids from the cysteine to the phenylalanine. Only CDR3 DNA remains: 39 bases, in frame from the first base. The germline V gene yields MGHRA for CDR1 and YSYEKL for CDR2. In the case of this clonotype: Its antigen remains undetermined. A read error may account for a junction end that differs from germline.

This TCR derives from a man aged 60-69 years with non-small cell lung cancer. Material: lung tumor tissue. In this chain, TRBV4-1 is recombined with TRBJ1-2; there is no confident call for the D gene. The CDR3 protein: CGSSKQENYGYTF. DNA sequence: TGCGGCAGCAGCAAGCAGGAGAACTATGGCTACACCTTC.